These 16 T cell receptor beta chains share one sample of origin, sequenced in a study of T-cell memory formation after mild COVID-19. TCRdb independently ran MiXCR on the 5' RACE reads; one entry per CDR3 protein. This table holds 170,000 or so distinct CDR3 sequences, about 21% found once. Sequenced material: PBMCs or a T cell subset sorted from them (not recorded which). These receptors were taken from an adult woman who had mild COVID-19 (a few samples of this study predate the infection). Cell type and time point are not known.

This clonotype was counted only a few times. The V gene is TRBV15, the J gene TRBJ1-2; 8 bases are shared with TRBD1. CDR1 is LNHNV and CDR2 is YYDKDF in the germline V gene (reference sequence). The J segment lost 7 bases and the V segment lost 1 base, leaving 17 bases of the junction unmatched. The CDR3 is 18 amino acids. In DNA, the CDR3 is TGTGCCACCAGCAGAGTCTACCCAGGACAGGGAAGGAGTGGTGGCTACACCTTC. It yields the protein CATSRVYPGQGRSGGYTF. Drawing the rest from reference TRBV15 and TRBJ1-2, the complete variable domain is DAMVIQNPRYQVTQFGKPVTLSCSQTLNHNVMYWYQQKSSQAPKLLFHYYDKDFNNEADTPDNFQSRRPNTSFCFLDIRSPGLGDTAMYLCATSRVYPGQGRSGGYTFGSGTRLTVV.

This clonotype was observed a handful of times. In DNA, the CDR3 is TGTGCCAGCGGGCCAGCGGGAGTGGATGAGCAGTTCTTC. Translation gives CASGPAGVDEQFF. This chain connects TRBV14 to TRBJ2-1; 8 bases are shared with TRBD2. There are 13 residues in the CDR3. Germline CDR1 reads SGHDN; CDR2 reads FVKESK. V dropped 8 bases and J dropped 8; count of bases not matched to a gene: 8.

This clonotype has only a few counts. The V gene is TRBV7-2, the J gene TRBJ2-3, with TRBD2 matching over 12 bases. The V and J ends lost 4 bases and 4 bases, in that order; junction bases with no gene match: 12. CDR3 size: 18 residues. CDR1 and CDR2 (germline): SGHTA, FQGNSA. Written as DNA, the CDR3 is TGTGCCAGCAGCTCCGACCTAGCGGGAGGGGTTGGTGCAGATACGCAGTATTTT. The encoded protein is CASSSDLAGGVGADTQYF. Full variable domain (rest looked up from reference TRBV7-2 and TRBJ2-3): GAGVSQSPSNKVTEKGKDVELRCDPISGHTALYWYRQSLGQGLEFLIYFQGNSAPDKSGLPSDRFSAERTGGSVSTLTIQRTQQEDSAVYLCASSSDLAGGVGADTQYFGPGTRLTVL.

The V and J genes are TRBV7-8 and TRBJ1-2; no definite D call. V lost 2 bases and J 6 bases, leaving 13 bases between the germline ends. Germline values: CDR1 SGHVS, CDR2 FQNEAQ. This CDR3 has 14 amino acids. The CDR3 DNA reads TGTGCCAGCAGCTTATTAGGGATAGCCGATGGCTACACCTTC. It codes for CASSLLGIADGYTF.

This clonotype was detected only a few times. V gene TRBV27 combines with J gene TRBJ2-5; D call uncertain. The CDR3 is made up of 15 amino acids. Trimming stripped 3 bases from V and 5 bases from J, with 16 bases between. Germline CDR1 and CDR2: MNHEY and SMNVEV (reference sequence). CDR3 region: CASSFNLGFGETQYF. Written as DNA, the CDR3 is TGTGCCAGCAGTTTCAATCTCGGTTTTGGGGAGACCCAGTACTTC.

This sequence joins TRBV10-3 and TRBJ1-1; TRBD1 matches 11 bases. Looked up from germline, CDR1 is ENHRY and CDR2 is SYGVKD. This CDR3 is built from 15 residues. Trimming cost V 6 bases and J 4 bases; bases outside gene matches: 7. The CDR3 sequence: CAISADRGPSTEAFF. The CDR3 DNA reads TGTGCCATCAGCGCGGACAGGGGGCCCAGCACTGAAGCTTTCTTT.

The rearrangement uses TRBV24-1 and TRBJ1-2; 11 nucleotides match TRBD1. This CDR3 has 16 amino acids. Germline V lookup: CDR1 KGHDR, CDR2 SFDVKD. Trimming removed 4 bases from V and 4 bases from J; junction bases left unmatched: 7. The CDR3: CATSDTGQGASYGYTF. The CDR3 DNA sequence: TGTGCCACCAGTGACACCGGACAGGGGGCGAGCTATGGCTACACCTTC.

The V call is TRBV20-1, the J call TRBJ2-1; 7 bases are shared with TRBD2. The germline gives CDR1 DFQATT, CDR2 SNEGSKA (reference sequence). This CDR3 is 16 amino acids long. V trimming: 1 base; J trimming: 1 base; junction bases outside the gene matches: 7. This chain's CDR3 is CSARGGSDGSYNEQFF. The CDR3 DNA is TGCAGTGCTAGAGGCGGGAGTGATGGTTCCTACAATGAGCAGTTCTTC.

This clonotype was counted only a few times. The CDR3 spells CATSDSTWGQFF. DNA for the CDR3: TGTGCCACCAGTGATTCCACCTGGGGGCAGTTCTTC. This chain connects TRBV24-1 to TRBJ2-1, with D hard to call. Trimming pared 2 bases from V and 12 bases from J, leaving 10 bases between. This CDR3 spans 12 amino acids. Looked up from germline, CDR1 is KGHDR and CDR2 is SFDVKD.

J is TRBJ2-3 and V is TRBV24-1; D is perhaps TRBD1 or TRBD2 (5 bases each). The V end lost 4 bases, the J end lost 0 bases, and 13 bases lay between the germline ends. Per the germline V gene, CDR1 is KGHDR and CDR2 is SFDVKD. The CDR3 covers 16 residues. CDR3: CATSEPGTASTDTQYF. The CDR3 DNA sequence: TGTGCCACCAGTGAGCCCGGGACGGCTAGCACAGATACGCAGTATTTT.

The V and J genes are TRBV12-3 or TRBV12-4 and TRBJ2-2; the D gene could be TRBD1 or TRBD2 (5 bases each). This CDR3 region has 13 residues. The V end was cut by 7 bases, the J end by 5 bases, with 11 bases between. The CDR3 protein is CASIPEGTGELFF. CDR3 coding DNA: TGTGCCAGCATTCCAGAGGGGACCGGGGAGCTGTTTTTT.

The chain has TRBV27 and TRBJ1-4, with TRBD1 matching 7 bases. The germline V gene has CDR1 MNHEY and CDR2 SMNVEV (reference sequence). J gave up 11 bases and V 2 bases, and 11 bases lay outside the gene matches. The CDR3 has 15 amino acids. CDR3 in amino acids: CASSLMPQPGGKLFF. Here the CDR3 DNA reads TGTGCCAGCAGTTTAATGCCCCAACCAGGGGGGAAACTGTTTTTT.

In its sample, this clonotype was seen a few times. The V and J genes are TRBV4-2 and TRBJ2-1, with 7 bases lining up with TRBD2. V was pared by 2 bases and J by 9 bases, with 10 bases of the junction left unmatched. CDR3 length: 15 amino acids. Germline assignment: CDR1 LGHNA and CDR2 YNFKEQ. The CDR3 DNA reads TGTGCCAGCAGCCAAAGACTAGGGAGGGCTGGTGAGCAGTTCTTC. It encodes CASSQRLGRAGEQFF.

The V gene is TRBV4-1, the J gene TRBJ1-2, with TRBD1 identical over 7 bases. The CDR3 is made up of 15 amino acids. V was pared by 7 bases and J by 0 bases, with 8 bases of the junction left unmatched. Per the germline V gene, CDR1 is MGHRA and CDR2 is YSYEKL. In DNA, the CDR3 is TGCGCCAGCACATCCCGGGACAGCCCTAACTATGGCTACACCTTC. Its translation: CASTSRDSPNYGYTF.

The chain employs TRBV7-9 and TRBJ1-4; tentatively, D is TRBD1 (5 bases). The CDR3 extends over 11 amino acids. The V end lost 5 bases, the J end lost 11 bases, and 9 bases lay between the germline ends. Germline CDR1 and CDR2: SEHNR and FQNEAQ (reference sequence). Written as DNA, the CDR3 is TGTGCCAGCAGCCAAGGGGATAAACTGTTTTTT. It codes for CASSQGDKLFF.

This clonotype has just a few counts. The rearrangement links TRBV6-5 to TRBJ1-1; a possible D gene is TRBD1 (6 bases). V lost 2 bases and J 5 bases, leaving 15 bases between the germline ends. The CDR3 is 15 residues long. Germline loops: CDR1 MNHEY, CDR2 SVGAGI. The CDR3 DNA reads as TGTGCCAGCAGTTACCATAACAAAGGGGGGACTGAAGCTTTCTTT. Its translation is CASSYHNKGGTEAFF.